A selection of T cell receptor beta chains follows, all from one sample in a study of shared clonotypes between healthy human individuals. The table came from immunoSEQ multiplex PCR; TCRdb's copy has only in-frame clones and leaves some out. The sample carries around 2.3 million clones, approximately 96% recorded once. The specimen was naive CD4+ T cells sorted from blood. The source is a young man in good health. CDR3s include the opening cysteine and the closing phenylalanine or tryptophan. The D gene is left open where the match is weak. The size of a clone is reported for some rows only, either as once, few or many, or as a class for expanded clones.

cdr3_nt: TGTGCCAGCAGTTCCGGACAGGGGGCAGGACAGCCCCAGCATTTT
cdr3_aa: CASSSGQGAGQPQHF
j_call: TRBJ1-5
v_call: TRBV6-6
d_call: TRBD1
clone_size: NA

cdr3_nt: TGTGCCAGTTTGAAGGGACACAATCAGCCCCAGCATTTT
cdr3_aa: CASLKGHNQPQHF
j_call: TRBJ1-5
v_call: TRBV19
d_call: NA
clone_size: NA

cdr3_nt: TGTGCCAGCAGCGTAGATCTAGCGGCCTACAATGAGCAGTTCTTC
cdr3_aa: CASSVDLAAYNEQFF
j_call: TRBJ2-1
v_call: TRBV9
d_call: TRBD2
clone_size: NA

cdr3_nt: TGTGCCAGCTCACAGAAAGGGTTACTAGTGGCAGATACGCAGTATTTT
cdr3_aa: CASSQKGLLVADTQYF
j_call: TRBJ2-3
v_call: TRBV18
d_call: NA
clone_size: NA

cdr3_nt: TGTGCCACCAGCACCGGGACACAGAGCAATCAGCCCCAGCATTTT
cdr3_aa: CATSTGTQSNQPQHF
j_call: TRBJ1-5
v_call: TRBV15
d_call: NA
clone_size: NA

cdr3_nt: TGCGCCAGCAGACCGGGACAGGGCTATACGTTAGGCTATGGCTACACCTTC
cdr3_aa: CASRPGQGYTLGYGYTF
j_call: TRBJ1-2
v_call: TRBV5-1
d_call: TRBD1
clone_size: NA

cdr3_nt: TGTGCCAGCAGCTTGATTGGGACTAGCGGGAGATATACCTACGAGCAGTACTTC
cdr3_aa: CASSLIGTSGRYTYEQYF
j_call: TRBJ2-7
v_call: TRBV7-2
d_call: TRBD2
clone_size: NA

cdr3_nt: TGTGCCAGCAGCCTCTCTCGAAGCACAGATACGCAGTATTTT
cdr3_aa: CASSLSRSTDTQYF
j_call: TRBJ2-3
v_call: TRBV7-3
d_call: NA
clone_size: once

cdr3_nt: TGTGCCATCAGTGAGGGGGCAGGGGTCGAAGCTTTCTTT
cdr3_aa: CAISEGAGVEAFF
j_call: TRBJ1-1
v_call: TRBV10-3
d_call: NA
clone_size: NA

cdr3_nt: TGTGCCAGCAGTTCACAGGGGGCCGATTATAATGAAAAACTGTTTTTT
cdr3_aa: CASSSQGADYNEKLFF
j_call: TRBJ1-4
v_call: TRBV28
d_call: TRBD1
clone_size: NA

cdr3_nt: TGCGCCAGCAGCGGGGCCCTAACAGGGACGGCAACTAATGAAAAACTGTTTTTT
cdr3_aa: CASSGALTGTATNEKLFF
j_call: TRBJ1-4
v_call: TRBV5-1
d_call: NA
clone_size: NA

cdr3_nt: TGCGCCAGCAGTGAGTCACGCCGGCAGTACTTC
cdr3_aa: CASSESRRQYF
j_call: TRBJ2-5
v_call: TRBV10-1
d_call: NA
clone_size: once

cdr3_nt: TGTGCCTGCCTCGCGTCCTACGAGCAGTACTTC
cdr3_aa: CACLASYEQYF
j_call: TRBJ2-7
v_call: TRBV30
d_call: NA
clone_size: NA

cdr3_nt: TGTGCCAGTACGCGGACCGGGGAGCTGTTTTTT
cdr3_aa: CASTRTGELFF
j_call: TRBJ2-2
v_call: TRBV19
d_call: NA
clone_size: NA

cdr3_nt: TGCGCCAGCAGCCAAGATTGGGCTAGCGGGAGGAATAATGAGCAGTTCTTC
cdr3_aa: CASSQDWASGRNNEQFF
j_call: TRBJ2-1
v_call: TRBV4-3
d_call: TRBD2
clone_size: NA

cdr3_nt: TGTGCCAGCAGCTTGGAACCTAGCGGGGCCTACGAGCAGTACTTC
cdr3_aa: CASSLEPSGAYEQYF
j_call: TRBJ2-7
v_call: TRBV5-4
d_call: TRBD2
clone_size: NA

cdr3_nt: TGTGCCAGCAGTCCATGGTCCGGGACAGGGTTGATATACGAGCAGTACTTC
cdr3_aa: CASSPWSGTGLIYEQYF
j_call: TRBJ2-7
v_call: TRBV27
d_call: TRBD1
clone_size: once

cdr3_nt: TGTGCCAGCAGCTCGCCCCTAACAGCGGGAGTCCACACCGGGGAGCTGTTTTTT
cdr3_aa: CASSSPLTAGVHTGELFF
j_call: TRBJ2-2
v_call: TRBV5-4
d_call: TRBD2
clone_size: NA